This T cell receptor (beta chain) stems from a study of OX40 agonist ivuxolimab in advanced cancers. Overall study context: Patients achieving partial responses numbered three: one hepatocellular carcinoma case and two cutaneous melanoma cases.

Profiling relied on immunoSEQ multiplex PCR, and the TCRdb table lists in-frame clones only, not all of them. This table has just under 65,000 clones, 80% to 90% appearing once. The input for sequencing was CD4+ or CD8+ T cells sorted from blood, taken in a trial of the OX40 agonist ivuxolimab. The TCR sequence derives from an adult with an advanced solid tumor such as melanoma, head and neck, liver or kidney cancer.

CDR3 residues: CASSLGGGEAFF. CDR3 nucleotide sequence: TGTGCCAGCAGCCTAGGGGGGGGTGAAGCTTTCTTT. V and J are TRBV7-9 and TRBJ1-1; D is perhaps TRBD1 (6 bases). Between the trimmed V and J ends, which lost 5 bases and 7 bases, there was a span of 11 bases. Germline V gives CDR1 SEHNR, CDR2 FQNEAQ (reference sequence). CDR3 length: 12 residues.